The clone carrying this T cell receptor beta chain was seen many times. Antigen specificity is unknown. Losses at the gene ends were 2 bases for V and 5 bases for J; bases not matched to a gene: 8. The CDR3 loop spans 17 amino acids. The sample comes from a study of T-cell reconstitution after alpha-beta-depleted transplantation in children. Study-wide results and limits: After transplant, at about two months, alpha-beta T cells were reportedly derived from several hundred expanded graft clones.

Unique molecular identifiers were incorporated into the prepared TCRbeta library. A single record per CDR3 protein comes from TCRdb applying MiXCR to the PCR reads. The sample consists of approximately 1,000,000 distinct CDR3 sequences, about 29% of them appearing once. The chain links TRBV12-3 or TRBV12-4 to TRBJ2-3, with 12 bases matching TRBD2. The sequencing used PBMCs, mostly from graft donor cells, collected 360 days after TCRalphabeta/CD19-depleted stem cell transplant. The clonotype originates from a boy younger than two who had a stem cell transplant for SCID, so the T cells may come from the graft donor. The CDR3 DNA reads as TGTGCCAGCAGTTTATGGCTAGCGGGGGGGGCCAAAGATACGCAGTATTTT. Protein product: CASSLWLAGGAKDTQYF.